The 20 T cell receptor beta chains listed next were all sequenced from one sample in a study of lymphopenia after photon versus proton radiotherapy. The repertoire was sequenced with immunoSEQ multiplex PCR; TCRdb's copy has only in-frame clones and lacks some. The sample has 50,000 to 70,000 clones; roughly 87% are singletons. Sequenced material: peripheral blood, taken from a patient treated with proton-based radiotherapy. These receptors came from an elderly man with esophageal cancer.

V usage is TRBV7-2 and J usage is TRBJ1-2; D perhaps matches TRBD1 (6 bases). The length of the CDR3 is 14 residues. V was trimmed by 6 bases and J by 1 base, leaving 12 bases between them. The germline CDR1 and CDR2 sequences are SGHTA and FQGNSA. Here the CDR3 reads CASRPQGVNYGYTF. The DNA of the CDR3 is TGTGCCAGCAGACCACAGGGAGTTAACTATGGCTACACCTTC. The variable domain in full, with the rest retrieved from reference TRBV7-2 and TRBJ1-2, is GAGVSQSPSNKVTEKGKDVELRCDPISGHTALYWYRQSLGQGLEFLIYFQGNSAPDKSGLPSDRFSAERTGGSVSTLTIQRTQQEDSAVYLCASRPQGVNYGYTFGSGTRLTVV.

The rearrangement uses TRBV29-1 and TRBJ2-1; D is ambiguous. This CDR3 contains 11 residues. Trimming removed 1 base at V and 8 bases at J, with 6 bases between. The germline CDR1 and CDR2 sequences are SQVTM and ANQGSEA. Here the CDR3 reads CSVEVGYEQFF. CDR3 nucleotides: TGCAGCGTTGAAGTTGGGTATGAGCAGTTCTTC.

This clone showed up many times. The chain recombines TRBV27 with TRBJ2-7; TRBD2 matches 14 bases. Trimming took 0 bases from V and 6 from J; bases not matched to a gene: 7. The CDR3 contains 17 residues. CDR1 and CDR2 (germline): MNHEY, SMNVEV (reference sequence). CDR3 sequence: CASSLSVGTSGSGEQYF. Here the CDR3 DNA reads TGTGCCAGCAGTTTATCTGTGGGGACTAGCGGGAGTGGCGAGCAGTACTTC.

This clone is a singleton in its sample. This may arise from a read error, as a much more abundant clone is one base away. The chain links TRBV7-9 to TRBJ2-7; D is unclear. The CDR3 consists of 15 residues. Germline V gene sequence: CDR1 SEHNR, CDR2 FQNEAQ (reference sequence). DNA of the CDR3: TGTACCAGCAGCTTAGCTGGCAGTAAAGCCTACGAGCAGTACTTC. Translating it yields CTSSLAGSKAYEQYF.

This clone was seen once. This chain joins TRBV30 and TRBJ2-2, with TRBD2 as a possible D gene (7 bases). The CDR3 loop spans 16 amino acids. V was pared by 0 bases and J by 3 bases, with 14 bases between. Germline CDR1 reads GTSNPN; CDR2 reads SVGIG (reference sequence). The CDR3 sequence is CAWSVQGGGYTGELFF. The CDR3 DNA reads TGTGCCTGGAGTGTACAGGGAGGGGGGTACACCGGGGAGCTGTTTTTT.

The chain uses TRBV7-8 and TRBJ2-7, with 9 bases fitting TRBD1. The V and J ends lost 2 bases and 4 bases, in that order; junction bases with no gene match: 9. CDR1 SGHVS and CDR2 FQNEAQ come from the germline V gene. This CDR3 comprises 16 residues. In DNA, the CDR3 is TGTGCCAGCAGCTTAAGGAGGGACAGGGCCCTTTACGAGCAGTACTTC. The encoded protein is CASSLRRDRALYEQYF.

The chain uses TRBV2 and TRBJ1-2; D unclear. The CDR3 sequence is 14 residues long. With 3 bases removed from V and 4 bases from J, the gap between germline ends came to 12 bases. Germline V gene data show CDR1 as SNHLY and CDR2 as FYNNEI. CDR3 region: CASSEVQRSYGYTF. For the CDR3, the DNA is TGTGCCAGCAGTGAGGTACAAAGGAGCTATGGCTACACCTTC.

The chain joins TRBV9 to TRBJ2-3; TRBD2 matches at 10 bases. Trimming at V came to 2 bases and at J to 4 bases, leaving 4 bases not matched to a gene. Germline V gene sequence: CDR1 SGDLS, CDR2 YYNGEE. The CDR3 covers 15 residues. The CDR3 loop is CASSVRSGGADTQYF. The CDR3 DNA follows: TGTGCCAGCAGCGTCAGGAGCGGGGGGGCAGATACGCAGTATTTT.

V gene TRBV5-1 combines with J gene TRBJ1-6, with a weak D call TRBD1 (5 bases). The CDR3 covers 15 residues. Germline V gene sequence: CDR1 SGHRS, CDR2 YFSETQ. With 4 bases removed from V and 4 bases from J, the gap between germline ends came to 12 bases. The CDR3: CASSPDGGYNSPLHF. Here the CDR3 DNA reads TGCGCCAGCAGCCCAGACGGGGGATATAATTCACCCCTCCACTTT.

This chain joins TRBV5-1 and TRBJ2-1, with D perhaps being TRBD1 or TRBD2 (5 bases each). This CDR3 is 14 amino acids long. Germline loops: CDR1 SGHRS, CDR2 YFSETQ. The V gene lost 0 bases and the J gene lost 4 bases, with 8 bases spanning the gap. This CDR3 is CASSLDEGYNEQFF. The CDR3 bases are TGCGCCAGCAGCTTGGACGAGGGGTACAATGAGCAGTTCTTC.

V and J are TRBV7-9 and TRBJ2-1; 7 nucleotides align to TRBD1. The V gene end was trimmed by 2 bases and the J gene end by 0 bases; junction bases not matched to a gene: 4. The CDR3 runs to 16 residues. The germline V gene has CDR1 SEHNR and CDR2 FQNEAQ (reference sequence). The CDR3 region has the DNA TGTGCCAGCAGCTTATTTGCAGGGGGCTCCTACAATGAGCAGTTCTTC. Translating gives CASSLFAGGSYNEQFF.

This clone occurred once. V and J are TRBV19 and TRBJ2-7; no firm D call. CDR3 length: 12 residues. Between the trimmed V and J ends, which lost 6 bases and 2 bases, there was a span of 8 bases. Germline CDR1 is LNHDA and CDR2 is SQIVND (reference sequence). CDR3 DNA: TGTGCCAGTAGCCCTAGGGCCTACGAGCAGTACTTC. Translating gives CASSPRAYEQYF.

This sequence joins TRBV30 and TRBJ1-5; no clear D. The CDR3 totals 14 residues. V shed 2 bases and J shed 5 bases, with 13 bases lying between them. The germline V gene has CDR1 GTSNPN and CDR2 SVGIG (reference sequence). DNA for the CDR3: TGTGCCTGGAGTTCGTGGCAGGAGTATCAGCCCCAGCATTTT. This gives the protein CAWSSWQEYQPQHF.

This clone is medium-sized in the sample. The rearrangement links TRBV19 to TRBJ1-1; D unclear. The CDR3 totals 14 residues. Germline V gives CDR1 LNHDA, CDR2 SQIVND (reference sequence). V lost 3 bases, J lost 0 bases, and 8 bases lay in between. In DNA, the CDR3 is TGTGCCAGTAGTATGTGGGAGGTGAACACTGAAGCTTTCTTT. Encoded protein: CASSMWEVNTEAFF.

The rearrangement links TRBV30 to TRBJ1-2, with TRBD1 as a possible D gene (5 bases). The CDR3 sequence is 14 residues long. V gave up 0 bases and J gave up 3 bases, with 11 bases separating them. CDR1 GTSNPN and CDR2 SVGIG come from the germline V gene (reference sequence). In DNA, the CDR3 is TGTGCCTGGAGTGTACGGTGGGGGGACTATGGCTACACCTTC. Protein product: CAWSVRWGDYGYTF.

This clone was observed once. The chain recombines TRBV19 with TRBJ2-5; D is possibly TRBD2 (6 bases). V was trimmed by 6 bases and J by 8 bases, leaving 19 bases between them. The CDR3 is made up of 14 amino acids. Germline V gene lookup returns CDR1 LNHDA and CDR2 SQIVND (reference sequence). This CDR3 reads CASSPGLRGVTQYF. CDR3 sequence (DNA): TGTGCCAGTAGCCCGGGACTTCGTGGGGTTACCCAGTACTTC.

V usage is TRBV19 and J usage is TRBJ2-1; TRBD2 is a possible D gene (5 bases). The CDR3 extends over 13 amino acids. V lost 6 bases and J lost 15, with 21 bases in between. The V gene's germline CDR1 is LNHDA and CDR2 SQIVND (reference sequence). This chain's CDR3 is CASSPSPGSALFF. CDR3 coding DNA: TGTGCCAGTAGCCCGTCCCCGGGAAGTGCGCTGTTCTTC.

The table lists this clone with a few counts. V gene TRBV5-1 combines with J gene TRBJ2-6; D is unresolved. V lost 0 bases to trimming and J lost 4 bases, with 14 bases between them. The CDR3 has 17 residues. Germline V lookup: CDR1 SGHRS, CDR2 YFSETQ. As DNA, the CDR3 is TGCGCCAGCAGCTTGGAGGTTTCTGGCTCAGGGGCCAACGTCCTGACTTTC. This codes for CASSLEVSGSGANVLTF.

The rearrangement joins TRBV7-2 to TRBJ2-7; maybe TRBD1 (6 bases). V was shortened by 1 base and J by 10 bases, with 17 bases between the two germline ends. CDR1 SGHTA and CDR2 FQGNSA come from the germline V gene. CDR3 size: 14 residues. CDR3 sequence (DNA): TGTGCCAGCAGCTTAGTCCGTAGCCAGGGGAGCCAGTACTTC. It codes for CASSLVRSQGSQYF. Full variable domain (missing parts from reference TRBV7-2 and TRBJ2-7): GAGVSQSPSNKVTEKGKDVELRCDPISGHTALYWYRQSLGQGLEFLIYFQGNSAPDKSGLPSDRFSAERTGGSVSTLTIQRTQQEDSAVYLCASSLVRSQGSQYFGPGTRLTVT.

The chain is built from TRBV5-6 and TRBJ2-1, with TRBD2 identical over 10 bases. Per germline, CDR1 SGHDT and CDR2 YYEEEE. Germline trimming cut 4 bases from V and 4 bases from J; bases unmatched to any gene: 5. This CDR3 has 15 residues. The CDR3 nucleotides read TGTGCCAGCAGCAGTGCTAGCGGGGGATACAATGAGCAGTTCTTC. It translates to CASSSASGGYNEQFF.